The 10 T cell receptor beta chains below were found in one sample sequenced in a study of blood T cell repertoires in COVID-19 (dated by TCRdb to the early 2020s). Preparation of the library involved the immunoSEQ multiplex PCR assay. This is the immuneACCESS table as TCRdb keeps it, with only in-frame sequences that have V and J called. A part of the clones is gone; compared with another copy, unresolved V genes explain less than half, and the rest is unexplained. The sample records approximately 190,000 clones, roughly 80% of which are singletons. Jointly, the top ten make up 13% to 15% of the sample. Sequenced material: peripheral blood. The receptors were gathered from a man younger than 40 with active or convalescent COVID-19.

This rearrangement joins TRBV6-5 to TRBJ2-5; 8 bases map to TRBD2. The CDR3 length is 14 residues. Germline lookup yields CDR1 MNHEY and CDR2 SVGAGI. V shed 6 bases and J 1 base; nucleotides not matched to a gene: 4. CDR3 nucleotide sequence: TGTGCCAGCAGAATAGCGGGGAGCCAAGAGACCCAGTACTTC. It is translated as CASRIAGSQETQYF.

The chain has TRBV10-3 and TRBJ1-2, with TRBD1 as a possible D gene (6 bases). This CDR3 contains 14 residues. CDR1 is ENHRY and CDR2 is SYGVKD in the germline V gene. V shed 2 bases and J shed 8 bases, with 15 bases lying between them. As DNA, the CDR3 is TGTGCCATCAGTGAGGACAGGAATAAGTGGGGCTACACCTTC. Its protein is CAISEDRNKWGYTF.

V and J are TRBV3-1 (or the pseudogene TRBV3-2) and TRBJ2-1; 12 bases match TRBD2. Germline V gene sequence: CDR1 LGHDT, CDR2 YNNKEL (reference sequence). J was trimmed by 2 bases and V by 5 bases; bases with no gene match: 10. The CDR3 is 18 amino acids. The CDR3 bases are TGTGCCAGCAGCTCACTAGCGGGAGGTGGCCTGGCCTACAATGAGCAGTTCTTC. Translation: CASSSLAGGGLAYNEQFF.

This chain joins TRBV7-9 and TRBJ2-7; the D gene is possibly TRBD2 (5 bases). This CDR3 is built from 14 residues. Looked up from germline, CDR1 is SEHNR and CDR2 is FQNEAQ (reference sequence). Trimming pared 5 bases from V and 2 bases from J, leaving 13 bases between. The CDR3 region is CASSPRTDTYEQYF. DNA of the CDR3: TGTGCCAGCAGCCCGCGGACTGATACCTACGAGCAGTACTTC.

CDR3 bases: TGTGCCACCAGCAGACTGGGACTAGCGGGGACTAACAATGAGCAGTTCTTC. It specifies CATSRLGLAGTNNEQFF. The rearrangement links TRBV15 to TRBJ2-1; 13 positions match TRBD2. CDR1 LNHNV and CDR2 YYDKDF come from the germline V gene (reference sequence). After removal of 2 bases from V and 5 bases from J, the junction contained 6 bases not matched to a gene. The CDR3 spans 17 residues.

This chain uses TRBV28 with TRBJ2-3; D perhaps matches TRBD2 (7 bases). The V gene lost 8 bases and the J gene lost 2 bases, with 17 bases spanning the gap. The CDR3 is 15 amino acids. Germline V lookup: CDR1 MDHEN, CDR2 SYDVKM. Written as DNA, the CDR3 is TGTGCCAGCCGAAGCATGGGGGGGCACACAGATACGCAGTATTTT. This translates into CASRSMGGHTDTQYF.

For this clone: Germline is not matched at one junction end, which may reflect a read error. The CDR3 sequence: CALSVGTFSEAFF. CDR3 nucleotide sequence: TGCGCCCTCTCGGTCGGGACATTTTCCGAAGCTTTCTTT. This sequence joins TRBV7-9 and TRBJ1-1, with TRBD1 as a possible D gene (6 bases). From germline, CDR1 is SEHNR and CDR2 FQNEAQ (reference sequence). The CDR3 covers 13 residues.

CDR3 DNA sequence: TGTGCCAGCAGCTTATACAGGGGCAATGAGCAGTTCTTC. Protein product: CASSLYRGNEQFF. This chain links TRBV7-2 with TRBJ2-1; 7 bases are shared with TRBD1. CDR1 and CDR2 (germline): SGHTA, FQGNSA. This CDR3 spans 13 amino acids. Trimming took 2 bases from V and 6 from J; bases not matched to a gene: 1.

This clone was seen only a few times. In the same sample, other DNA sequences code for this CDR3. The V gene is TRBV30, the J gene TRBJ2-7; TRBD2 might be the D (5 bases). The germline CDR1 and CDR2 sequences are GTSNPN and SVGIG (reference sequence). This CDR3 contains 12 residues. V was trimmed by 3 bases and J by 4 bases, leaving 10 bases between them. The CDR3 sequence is CAWSRGNYEQYV. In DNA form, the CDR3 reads TGTGCCTGGAGCCGGGGTAATTACGAGCAGTACGTC.

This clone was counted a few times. CDR3 in DNA: TGTGCCACCAGTGATTCAGGACAGGGGTTAAGCAATCAGCCCCAGCATTTT. Translating gives CATSDSGQGLSNQPQHF. The chain joins TRBV24-1 to TRBJ1-5; 9 bases agree with TRBD1. This CDR3 comprises 17 residues. V dropped 2 bases and J dropped 1; count of bases not matched to a gene: 5. In germline, CDR1 is KGHDR, CDR2 SFDVKD.